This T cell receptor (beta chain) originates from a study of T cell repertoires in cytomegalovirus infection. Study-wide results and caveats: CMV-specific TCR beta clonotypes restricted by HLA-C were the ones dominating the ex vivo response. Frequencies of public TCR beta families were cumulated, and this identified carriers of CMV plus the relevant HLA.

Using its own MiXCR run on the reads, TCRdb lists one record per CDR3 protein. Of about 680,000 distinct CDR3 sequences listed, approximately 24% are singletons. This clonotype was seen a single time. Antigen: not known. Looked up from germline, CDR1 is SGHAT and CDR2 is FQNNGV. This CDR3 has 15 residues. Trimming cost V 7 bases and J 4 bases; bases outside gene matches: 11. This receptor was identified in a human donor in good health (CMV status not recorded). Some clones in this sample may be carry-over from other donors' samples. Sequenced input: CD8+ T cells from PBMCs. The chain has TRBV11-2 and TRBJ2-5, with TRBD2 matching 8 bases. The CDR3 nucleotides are TGTGCCAGCAACTCCGGGACTAGTTCTAGAGAGACCCAGTACTTC. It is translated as CASNSGTSSRETQYF.